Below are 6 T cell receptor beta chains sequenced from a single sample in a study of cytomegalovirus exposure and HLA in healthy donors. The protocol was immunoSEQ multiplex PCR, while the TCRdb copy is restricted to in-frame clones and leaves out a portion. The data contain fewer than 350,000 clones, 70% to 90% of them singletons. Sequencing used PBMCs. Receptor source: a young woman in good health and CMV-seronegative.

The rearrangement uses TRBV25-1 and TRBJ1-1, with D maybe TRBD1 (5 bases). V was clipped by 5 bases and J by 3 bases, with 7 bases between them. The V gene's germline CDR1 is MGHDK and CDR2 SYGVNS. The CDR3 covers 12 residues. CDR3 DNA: TGTGCCAGCAGTTGGGGGGACACTGAAGCTTTCTTT. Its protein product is CASSWGDTEAFF.

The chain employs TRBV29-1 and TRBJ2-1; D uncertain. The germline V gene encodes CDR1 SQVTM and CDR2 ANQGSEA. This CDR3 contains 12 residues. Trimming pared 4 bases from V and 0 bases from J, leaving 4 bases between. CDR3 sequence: CSVVRSYNEQFF. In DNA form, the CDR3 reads TGCAGCGTTGTCCGCTCCTACAATGAGCAGTTCTTC.

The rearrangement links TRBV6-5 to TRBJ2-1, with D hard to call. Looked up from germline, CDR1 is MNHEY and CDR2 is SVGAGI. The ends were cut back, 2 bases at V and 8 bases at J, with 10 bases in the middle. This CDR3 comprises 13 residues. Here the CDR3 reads CASSYGLGDEQFF. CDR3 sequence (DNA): TGTGCCAGCAGTTACGGCCTAGGAGATGAGCAGTTCTTC.

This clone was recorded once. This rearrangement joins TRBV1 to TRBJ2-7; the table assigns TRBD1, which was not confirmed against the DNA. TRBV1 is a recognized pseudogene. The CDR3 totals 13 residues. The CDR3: CTRSGTASYEQYF. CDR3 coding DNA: TGCACCAGGTCCGGGACAGCGAGTTACGAGCAGTACTTC.

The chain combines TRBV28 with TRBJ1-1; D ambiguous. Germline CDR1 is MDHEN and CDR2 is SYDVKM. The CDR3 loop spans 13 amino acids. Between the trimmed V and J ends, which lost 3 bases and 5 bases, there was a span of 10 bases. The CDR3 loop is CASSLRNPTEAFF. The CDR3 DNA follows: TGTGCCAGCAGTTTGAGGAATCCGACTGAAGCTTTCTTT.

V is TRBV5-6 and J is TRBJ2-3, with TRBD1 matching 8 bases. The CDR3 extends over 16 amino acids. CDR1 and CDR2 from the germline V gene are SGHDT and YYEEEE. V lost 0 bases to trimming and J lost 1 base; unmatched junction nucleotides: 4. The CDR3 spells CASSLGTGFGTDTQYF. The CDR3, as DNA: TGTGCCAGCAGCTTGGGGACAGGGTTTGGCACAGATACGCAGTATTTT.